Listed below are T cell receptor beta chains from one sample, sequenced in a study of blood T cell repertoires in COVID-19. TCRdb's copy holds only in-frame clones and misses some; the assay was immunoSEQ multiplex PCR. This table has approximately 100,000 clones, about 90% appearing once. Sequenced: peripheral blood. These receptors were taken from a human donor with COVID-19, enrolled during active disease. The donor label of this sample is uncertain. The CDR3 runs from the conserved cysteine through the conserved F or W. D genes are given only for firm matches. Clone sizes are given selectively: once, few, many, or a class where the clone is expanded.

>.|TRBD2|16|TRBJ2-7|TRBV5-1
CASSLWSRGSSYEQYF
TGCGCCAGCAGCTTGTGGTCGCGGGGGAGCTCCTACGAGCAGTACTTC
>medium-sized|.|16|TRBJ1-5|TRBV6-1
CASSDPSQGNNQPQHF
TGTGCCAGCAGTGACCCCTCACAGGGTAACAATCAGCCCCAGCATTTT
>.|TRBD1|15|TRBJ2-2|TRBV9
CASSVQTGVAGELFF
TGTGCCAGCAGCGTCCAGACAGGGGTAGCCGGGGAGCTGTTTTTT
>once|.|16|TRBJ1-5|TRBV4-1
CASSHGTGSYNQPQHF
TGCGCCAGCAGCCATGGTACCGGGTCCTACAATCAGCCCCAGCATTTT
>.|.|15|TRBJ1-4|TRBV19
CASSIWSAGNRKLFF
TGTGCCAGTAGTATCTGGTCGGCAGGAAATAGAAAACTGTTTTTT
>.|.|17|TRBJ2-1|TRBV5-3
CARSLYPHGGDMDEQFF
TGTGCCAGAAGCTTGTACCCCCACGGGGGAGATATGGATGAGCAGTTCTTC
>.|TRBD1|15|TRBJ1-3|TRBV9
CASSVEGTAGNTIYF
TGTGCCAGCAGCGTAGAAGGGACAGCTGGAAACACCATATATTTT
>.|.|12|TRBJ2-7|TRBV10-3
CAISERGLEQYF
TGTGCCATCAGTGAAAGGGGACTCGAGCAGTACTTC
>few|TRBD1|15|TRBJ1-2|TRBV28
CASSSPAGGFYGYTF
TGTGCCAGCAGTTCACCGGCAGGGGGCTTTTATGGCTACACCTTC
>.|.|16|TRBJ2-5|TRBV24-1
CATTEGSGGAGETQYF
TGTGCCACCACCGAAGGTAGCGGAGGGGCCGGAGAGACCCAGTACTTC
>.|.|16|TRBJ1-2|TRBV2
CASSEGAQGYYYGYTF
TGTGCCAGCAGTGAAGGGGCCCAGGGGTATTACTATGGCTACACCTTC
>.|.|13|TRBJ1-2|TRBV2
CASSVETAYGYTF
TGTGCCAGCAGTGTGGAGACGGCCTATGGCTACACCTTC
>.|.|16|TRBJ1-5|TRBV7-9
CASSLGSEGSNQPQHF
TGTGCCAGCAGCTTAGGGTCCGAGGGAAGCAATCAGCCCCAGCATTTT
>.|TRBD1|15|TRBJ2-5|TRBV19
CASSIRQGAQETQYF
TGTGCCAGTAGTATACGGCAGGGGGCCCAAGAGACCCAGTACTTC
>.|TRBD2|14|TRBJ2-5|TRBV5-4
CASSAGTSQETQYF
TGTGCCAGCAGCGCAGGGACTAGCCAAGAGACCCAGTACTTC
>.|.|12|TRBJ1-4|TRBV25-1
CASSEEVEKLFF
TGTGCCAGCAGTGAGGAGGTTGAAAAACTGTTTTTT
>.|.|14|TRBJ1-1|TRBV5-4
CASSLAVRGTEAFF
TGTGCCAGCAGCTTGGCCGTTAGGGGGACTGAAGCTTTCTTT
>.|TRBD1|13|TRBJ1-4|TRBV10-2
CASRDRVEEKLFF
TGCGCCAGCAGGGACAGGGTTGAAGAAAAACTGTTTTTT
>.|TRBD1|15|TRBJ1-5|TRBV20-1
CSASDRDRLNQPQHF
TGCAGTGCTAGTGACCGGGACAGGCTCAATCAGCCCCAGCATTTT
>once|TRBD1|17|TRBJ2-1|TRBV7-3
CASSPRGGQGTTNEQFF
TGTGCCAGCAGCCCAAGGGGTGGACAGGGGACGACCAATGAGCAGTTCTTC
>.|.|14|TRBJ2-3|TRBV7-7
CASSLRDLTDTQYF
TGTGCCAGCAGCTTGCGGGACCTCACAGATACGCAGTATTTT
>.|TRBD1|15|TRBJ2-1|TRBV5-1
CASSLVGTGGNEQFF
TGCGCCAGCAGCTTGGTTGGGACAGGGGGTAATGAGCAGTTCTTC
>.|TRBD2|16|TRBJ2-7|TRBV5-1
CASSLDSGRNSYEQYF
TGCGCCAGCAGCCTCGATAGCGGGAGGAACTCCTACGAGCAGTACTTC
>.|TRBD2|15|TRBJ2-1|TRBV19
CASRPGLAGYNEQFF
TGTGCCAGTAGACCGGGACTAGCGGGATACAATGAGCAGTTCTTC
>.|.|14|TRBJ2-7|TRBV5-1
CASSFSPPNLEQYF
TGCGCCAGCAGCTTTAGCCCTCCTAACCTCGAGCAGTACTTC
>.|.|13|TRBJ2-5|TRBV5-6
CASSLGSQETQYF
TGTGCCAGCAGCCTAGGATCTCAAGAGACCCAGTACTTC
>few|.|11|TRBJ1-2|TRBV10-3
CAISGGGGYTF
TGTGCCATCAGTGGCGGGGGAGGCTACACCTTC
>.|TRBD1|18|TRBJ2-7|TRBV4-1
CASSHRGWNPGQSYEQYF
TGCGCCAGCAGCCACCGCGGTTGGAATCCGGGACAGTCCTACGAGCAGTACTTC
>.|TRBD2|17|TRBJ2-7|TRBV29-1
CSVRPGLVASGIYEQYF
TGCAGCGTCCGTCCAGGGTTGGTAGCTAGCGGGATCTACGAGCAGTACTTC
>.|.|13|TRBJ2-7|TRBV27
CASSPGVPYEQYF
TGTGCCAGCAGTCCCGGGGTTCCCTACGAGCAGTACTTC